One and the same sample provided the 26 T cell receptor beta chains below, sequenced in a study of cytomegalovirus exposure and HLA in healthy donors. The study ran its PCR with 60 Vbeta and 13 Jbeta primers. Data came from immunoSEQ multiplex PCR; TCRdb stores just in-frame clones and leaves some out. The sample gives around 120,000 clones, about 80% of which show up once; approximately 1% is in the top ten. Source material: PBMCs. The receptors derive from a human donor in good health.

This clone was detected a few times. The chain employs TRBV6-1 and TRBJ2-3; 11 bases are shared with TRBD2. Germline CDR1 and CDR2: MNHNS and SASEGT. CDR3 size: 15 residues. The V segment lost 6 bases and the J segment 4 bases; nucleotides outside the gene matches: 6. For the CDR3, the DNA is TGTGCCAGCAGATTTTCTAGCGGGGGGTCAGATACGCAGTATTTT. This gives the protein CASRFSSGGSDTQYF.

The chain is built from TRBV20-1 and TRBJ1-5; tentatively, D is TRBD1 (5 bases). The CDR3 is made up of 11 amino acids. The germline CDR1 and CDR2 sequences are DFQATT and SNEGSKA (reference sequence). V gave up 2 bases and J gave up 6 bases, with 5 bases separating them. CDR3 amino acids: CSARRGQPQHF. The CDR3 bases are TGCAGTGCTAGAAGGGGTCAGCCCCAGCATTTT.

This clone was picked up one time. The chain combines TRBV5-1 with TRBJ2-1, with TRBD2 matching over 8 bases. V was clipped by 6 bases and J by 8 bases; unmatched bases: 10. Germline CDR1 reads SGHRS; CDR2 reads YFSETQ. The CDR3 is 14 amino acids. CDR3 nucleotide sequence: TGCGCCAGCACCCCGGGGGGGCCCGGGGATGAGCAGTTCTTC. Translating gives CASTPGGPGDEQFF.

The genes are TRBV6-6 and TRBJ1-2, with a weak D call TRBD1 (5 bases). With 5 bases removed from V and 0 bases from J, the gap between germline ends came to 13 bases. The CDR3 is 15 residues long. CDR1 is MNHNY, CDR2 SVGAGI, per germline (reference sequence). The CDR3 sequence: CASSPLGVANYGYTF. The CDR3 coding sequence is TGTGCCAGCAGTCCCTTAGGGGTCGCTAACTATGGCTACACCTTC.

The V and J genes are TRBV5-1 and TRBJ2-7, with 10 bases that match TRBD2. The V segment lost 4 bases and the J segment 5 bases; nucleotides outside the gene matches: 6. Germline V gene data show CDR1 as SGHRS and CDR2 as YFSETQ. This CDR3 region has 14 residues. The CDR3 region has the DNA TGCGCCAGCAGCGTAGAGCGGGGGGGGAACGAGCAGTACTTC. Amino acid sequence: CASSVERGGNEQYF.

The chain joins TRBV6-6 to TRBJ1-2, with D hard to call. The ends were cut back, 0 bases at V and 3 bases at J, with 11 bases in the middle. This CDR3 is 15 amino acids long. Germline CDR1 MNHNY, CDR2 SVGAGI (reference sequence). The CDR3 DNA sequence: TGTGCCAGCAGTTACTCTTCCCGAGCTTACTATGGCTACACCTTC. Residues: CASSYSSRAYYGYTF.

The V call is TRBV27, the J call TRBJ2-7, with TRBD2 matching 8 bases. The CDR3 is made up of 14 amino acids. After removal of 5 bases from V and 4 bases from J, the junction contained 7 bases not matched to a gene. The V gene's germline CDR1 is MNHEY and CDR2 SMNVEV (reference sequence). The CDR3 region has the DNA TGTGCCAGCAGTCTCCGGGGGGGAGCATACGAGCAGTACTTC. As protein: CASSLRGGAYEQYF.

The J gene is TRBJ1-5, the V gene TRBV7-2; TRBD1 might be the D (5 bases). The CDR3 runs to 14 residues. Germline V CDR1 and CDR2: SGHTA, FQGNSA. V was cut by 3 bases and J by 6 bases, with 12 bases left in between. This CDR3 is CASSFFVGVQPQHF. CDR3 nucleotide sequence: TGTGCCAGCAGCTTTTTTGTAGGGGTTCAGCCCCAGCATTTT. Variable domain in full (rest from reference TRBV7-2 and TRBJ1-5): GAGVSQSPSNKVTEKGKDVELRCDPISGHTALYWYRQSLGQGLEFLIYFQGNSAPDKSGLPSDRFSAERTGGSVSTLTIQRTQQEDSAVYLCASSFFVGVQPQHFGDGTRLSIL.

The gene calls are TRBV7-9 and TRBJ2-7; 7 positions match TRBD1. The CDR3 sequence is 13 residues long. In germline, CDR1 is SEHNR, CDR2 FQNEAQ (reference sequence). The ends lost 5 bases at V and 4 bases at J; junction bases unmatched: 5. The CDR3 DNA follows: TGTGCCAGCAGCCTAACAGGGGCGTACGAGCAGTACTTC. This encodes CASSLTGAYEQYF. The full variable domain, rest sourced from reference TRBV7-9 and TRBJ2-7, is DTGVSQNPRHKITKRGQNVTFRCDPISEHNRLYWYRQTLGQGPEFLTYFQNEAQLEKSRLLSDRFSAERPKGSFSTLEIQRTEQGDSAMYLCASSLTGAYEQYFGPGTRLTVT.

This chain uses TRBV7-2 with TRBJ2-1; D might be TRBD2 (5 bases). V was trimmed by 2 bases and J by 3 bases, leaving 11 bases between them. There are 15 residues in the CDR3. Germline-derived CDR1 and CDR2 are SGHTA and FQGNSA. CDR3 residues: CASSLSGNYYNEQFF. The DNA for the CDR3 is TGTGCCAGCAGCTTATCGGGGAACTACTACAATGAGCAGTTCTTC.

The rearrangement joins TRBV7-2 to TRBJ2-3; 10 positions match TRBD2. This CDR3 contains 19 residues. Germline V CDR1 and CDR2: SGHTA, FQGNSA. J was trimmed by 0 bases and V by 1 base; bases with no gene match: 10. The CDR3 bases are TGTGCCAGCAGCTTAGTCCCCAGCGGGGGGGCCGGTAGCACAGATACGCAGTATTTT. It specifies CASSLVPSGGAGSTDTQYF.

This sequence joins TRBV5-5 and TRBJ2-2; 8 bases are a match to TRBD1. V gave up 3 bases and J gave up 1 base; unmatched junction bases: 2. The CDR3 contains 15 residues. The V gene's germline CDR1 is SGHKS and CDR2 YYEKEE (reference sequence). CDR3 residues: CASSSGTGNTGELFF. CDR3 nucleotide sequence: TGTGCCAGCAGCTCCGGGACAGGGAACACCGGGGAGCTGTTTTTT.

DNA for the CDR3: TGCGCCAGCAGCCGGGGGACTTTCACGAACACTGAAGCTTTCTTT. Translating gives CASSRGTFTNTEAFF. The V call is TRBV5-1, the J call TRBJ1-1, with a possible D match to TRBD1 (5 bases). CDR1 is SGHRS and CDR2 is YFSETQ in the germline V gene. This CDR3 region has 15 residues. The V end lost 4 bases, the J end lost 1 base, and 14 bases lay between the germline ends. Complete variable domain (other parts from reference TRBV5-1 and TRBJ1-1): KAGVTQTPRYLIKTRGQQVTLSCSPISGHRSVSWYQQTPGQGLQFLFEYFSETQRNKGNFPGRFSGRQFSNSRSEMNVSTLELGDSALYLCASSRGTFTNTEAFFGQGTRLTVV.

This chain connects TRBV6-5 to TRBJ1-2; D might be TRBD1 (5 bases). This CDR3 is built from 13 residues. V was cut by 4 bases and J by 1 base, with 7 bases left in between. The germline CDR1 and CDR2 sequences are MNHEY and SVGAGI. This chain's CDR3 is CASSLGGNYGYTF. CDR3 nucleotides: TGTGCCAGCAGTTTGGGGGGTAACTATGGCTACACCTTC.

CDR3 protein: CASSPLGQGKPEQYF. The DNA for the CDR3 is TGTGCCAGCAGTCCCCTGGGGCAGGGGAAGCCCGAGCAGTACTTC. The chain joins TRBV6-5 to TRBJ2-5; a weak D match, TRBD1 (6 bases). The J call is doubtful: the DNA matches TRBJ2-7 better. The CDR3 has 15 amino acids. Germline V gene sequence: CDR1 MNHEY, CDR2 SVGAGI.

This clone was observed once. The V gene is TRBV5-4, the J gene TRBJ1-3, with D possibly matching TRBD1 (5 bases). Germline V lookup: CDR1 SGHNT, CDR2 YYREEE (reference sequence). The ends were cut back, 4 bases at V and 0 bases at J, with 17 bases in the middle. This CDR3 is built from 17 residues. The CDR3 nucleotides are TGTGCCAGCAGCCCGGGGGGTGACGGCGACTCTGGAAACACCATATATTTT. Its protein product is CASSPGGDGDSGNTIYF.

CDR3 coding DNA: TGTGCCAGTAGTACCACCGACAGGGGGTTGGATAGCAATCAGCCCCAGCATTTT. Translating it yields CASSTTDRGLDSNQPQHF. This chain joins TRBV19 and TRBJ1-5; 9 bases line up with TRBD1. Per germline, CDR1 LNHDA and CDR2 SQIVND (reference sequence). There are 18 residues in the CDR3. V shed 4 bases, J shed 0 bases, and the junction held 10 bases outside the gene matches.

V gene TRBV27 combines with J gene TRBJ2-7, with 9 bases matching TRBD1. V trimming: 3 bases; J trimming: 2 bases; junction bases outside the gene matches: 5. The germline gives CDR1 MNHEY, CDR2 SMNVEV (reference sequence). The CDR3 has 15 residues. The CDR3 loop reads CASSLVGQGTYEQYF. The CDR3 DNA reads TGTGCCAGCAGTTTGGTCGGACAGGGGACCTACGAGCAGTACTTC.

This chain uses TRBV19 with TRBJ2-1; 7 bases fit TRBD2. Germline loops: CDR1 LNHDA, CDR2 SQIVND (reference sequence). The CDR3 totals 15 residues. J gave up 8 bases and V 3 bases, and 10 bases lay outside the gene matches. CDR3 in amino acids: CASSMRLAREHEQFF. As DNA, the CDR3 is TGTGCCAGTAGTATGAGACTAGCCCGGGAACATGAGCAGTTCTTC.

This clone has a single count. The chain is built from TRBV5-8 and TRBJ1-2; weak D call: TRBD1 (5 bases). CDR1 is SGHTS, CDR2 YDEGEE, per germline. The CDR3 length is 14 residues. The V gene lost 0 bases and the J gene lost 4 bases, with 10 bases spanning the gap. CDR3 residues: CASSLGGLFYGYTF. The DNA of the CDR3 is TGTGCCAGCAGCTTGGGGGGACTCTTCTATGGCTACACCTTC. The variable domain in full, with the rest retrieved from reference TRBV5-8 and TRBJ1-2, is EAGVTQSPTHLIKTRGQQATLRCSPISGHTSVYWYQQALGLGLQFLLWYDEGEERNRGNFPPRFSGRQFPNYSSELNVNALELEDSALYLCASSLGGLFYGYTFGSGTRLTVV.

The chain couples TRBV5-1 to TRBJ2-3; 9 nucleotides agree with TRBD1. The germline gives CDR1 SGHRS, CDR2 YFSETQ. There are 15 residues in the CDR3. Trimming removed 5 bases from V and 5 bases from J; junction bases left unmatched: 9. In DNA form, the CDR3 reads TGCGCCAGCAGACCCGGACAGGGGTTAGGAGATACGCAGTATTTT. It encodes CASRPGQGLGDTQYF. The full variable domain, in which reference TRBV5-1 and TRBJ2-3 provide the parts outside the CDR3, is KAGVTQTPRYLIKTRGQQVTLSCSPISGHRSVSWYQQTPGQGLQFLFEYFSETQRNKGNFPGRFSGRQFSNSRSEMNVSTLELGDSALYLCASRPGQGLGDTQYFGPGTRLTVL.

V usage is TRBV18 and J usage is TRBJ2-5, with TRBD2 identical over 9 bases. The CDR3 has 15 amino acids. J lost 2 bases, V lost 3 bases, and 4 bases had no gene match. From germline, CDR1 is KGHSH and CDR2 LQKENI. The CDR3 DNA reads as TGTGCCAGCTCACCTCCTAGCGGGGTTCAAGAGACCCAGTACTTC. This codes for CASSPPSGVQETQYF. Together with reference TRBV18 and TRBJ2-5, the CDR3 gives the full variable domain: NAGVMQNPRHLVRRRGQEARLRCSPMKGHSHVYWYRQLPEEGLKFMVYLQKENIIDESGMPKERFSAEFPKEGPSILRIQQVVRGDSAAYFCASSPPSGVQETQYFGPGTRLLVL.

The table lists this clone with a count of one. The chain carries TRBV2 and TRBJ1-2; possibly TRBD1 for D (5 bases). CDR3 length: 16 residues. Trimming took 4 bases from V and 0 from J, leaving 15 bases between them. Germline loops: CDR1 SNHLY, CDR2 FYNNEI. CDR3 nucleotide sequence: TGTGCCAGCAGTGGTATCCCCGACAGCACTAACTATGGCTACACCTTC. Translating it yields CASSGIPDSTNYGYTF.

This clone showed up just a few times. The CDR3 region is CASSTGQGNYGYTF. The CDR3 DNA reads as TGTGCCAGCTCAACCGGACAGGGGAACTATGGCTACACCTTC. The gene calls are TRBV18 and TRBJ1-2, with 9 nucleotides matching TRBD1. In germline, CDR1 is KGHSH, CDR2 LQKENI. Trimming took 5 bases from V and 2 from J; bases not matched to a gene: 3. The CDR3 covers 14 residues.

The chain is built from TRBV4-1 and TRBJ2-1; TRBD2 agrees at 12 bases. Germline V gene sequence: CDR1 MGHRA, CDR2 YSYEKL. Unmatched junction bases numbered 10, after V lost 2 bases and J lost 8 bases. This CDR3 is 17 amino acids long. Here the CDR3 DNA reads TGCGCCAGCAGCCAATTCCTAGCGGGGGGGATTGGGGATGAGCAGTTCTTC. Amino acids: CASSQFLAGGIGDEQFF.

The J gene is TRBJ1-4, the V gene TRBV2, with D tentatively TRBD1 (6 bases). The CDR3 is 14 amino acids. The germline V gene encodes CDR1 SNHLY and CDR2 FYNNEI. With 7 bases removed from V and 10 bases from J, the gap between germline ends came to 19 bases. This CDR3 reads CASTRAGVGGKLFF. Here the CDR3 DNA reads TGTGCCAGCACTCGGGCAGGGGTTGGGGGAAAACTGTTTTTT.